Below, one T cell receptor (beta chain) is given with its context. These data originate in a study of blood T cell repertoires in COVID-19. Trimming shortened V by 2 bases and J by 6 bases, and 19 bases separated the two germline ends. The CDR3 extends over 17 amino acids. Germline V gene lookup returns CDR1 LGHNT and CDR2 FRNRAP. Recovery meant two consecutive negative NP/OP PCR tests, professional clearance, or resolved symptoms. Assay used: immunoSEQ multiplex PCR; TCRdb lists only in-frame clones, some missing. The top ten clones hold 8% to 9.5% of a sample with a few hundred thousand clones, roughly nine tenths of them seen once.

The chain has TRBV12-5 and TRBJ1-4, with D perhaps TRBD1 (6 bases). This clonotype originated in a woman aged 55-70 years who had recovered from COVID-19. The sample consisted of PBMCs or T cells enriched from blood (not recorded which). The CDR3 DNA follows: TGTGCTAGTGGTTTGTTACCTTACAGGGTTACGGATGAAAAACTGTTTTTT. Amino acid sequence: CASGLLPYRVTDEKLFF. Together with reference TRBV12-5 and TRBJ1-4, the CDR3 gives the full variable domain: DARVTQTPRHKVTEMGQEVTMRCQPILGHNTVFWYRQTMMQGLELLAYFRNRAPLDDSGMPKDRFSAEMPDATLATLKIQPSEPRDSAVYFCASGLLPYRVTDEKLFFGSGTQLSVL.